This T cell receptor (beta chain) was captured by sequencing in a study of blood T cell repertoires in COVID-19. On the study more broadly: Nucleic acid was either cDNA or gDNA, and it came from T cells, B-cell-depleted T cells, or PBMCs.

Trimming stripped 0 bases from V and 3 bases from J, with 12 bases between. This CDR3 comprises 16 residues. Germline CDR1 reads MNHNS; CDR2 reads SASEGT. Recruits, aged roughly 18 to 95 years, lived in 24 US areas. Cohort allocation depended upon clinical history that participants reported. Within 2 weeks before study entry, exposed participants met a COVID-19 case. Measured with immunoSEQ multiplex PCR; TCRdb has only the in-frame clones, and not every one. The data show 150,000 or so clones, approximately 83% seen once. This receptor was obtained from a man aged 70 or older who had been exposed to COVID-19. The genes are TRBV6-1 and TRBJ1-5; D ambiguous. The specimen sequenced was PBMCs or T cells enriched from blood (not recorded which). The CDR3 region has the DNA TGTGCCAGCAGTGAAGCATCATGGGCCGTCAATCAGCCCCAGCATTTT. Translation gives CASSEASWAVNQPQHF.